This is a list of T cell receptor beta chains from one sample in a study of blood T cell repertoires in COVID-19. The data were produced by immunoSEQ multiplex PCR, yet TCRdb's version contains in-frame clones alone and is incomplete. This table has 250,000 or so clones, 75% to 90% appearing once. The sequencing sample was made of peripheral blood. These TCRs come from a woman aged 40 to 50 who had recovered from COVID-19. CDR3s include the opening cysteine and the closing phenylalanine or tryptophan. Each record gives: CDR3 length, clone size, D gene, J gene, V gene, CDR3 DNA, CDR3 protein. D genes are given only for firm matches. Some rows have no size entry. The others give once, few or many, or a class for an expanded clone.

len: 13; abundance: NA; d_gene: NA; j_gene: TRBJ1-3; v_gene: TRBV18; CDR3nt: TGTGCCAGCTCACCACCCACTGAAGACACCATATATTTT; CDR3aa: CASSPPTEDTIYF
len: 16; abundance: NA; d_gene: NA; j_gene: TRBJ1-1; v_gene: TRBV4-1; CDR3nt: TGCGCCAGCAGCCAAGACAGGCATGGAATGAACACTGAAGCTTTCTTT; CDR3aa: CASSQDRHGMNTEAFF
len: 16; abundance: NA; d_gene: TRBD2; j_gene: TRBJ2-3; v_gene: TRBV11-2; CDR3nt: TGTGCCAGCAGCTTAGTGCTAGCGGGGGTGGCAGATACGCAGTATTTT; CDR3aa: CASSLVLAGVADTQYF
len: 15; abundance: NA; d_gene: NA; j_gene: TRBJ1-1; v_gene: TRBV6-5; CDR3nt: TGTGCCAGCAGTTCCGGGACATCCGGGTTGGGTGAAGCTTTCTTT; CDR3aa: CASSSGTSGLGEAFF
len: 12; abundance: once; d_gene: NA; j_gene: TRBJ2-2; v_gene: TRBV21-1; CDR3nt: TGTGGCGGGGGCAGTAACACCGGGGAGCTGTTTTTT; CDR3aa: CGGGSNTGELFF
len: 15; abundance: NA; d_gene: TRBD1; j_gene: TRBJ2-1; v_gene: TRBV24-1; CDR3nt: TGTGCCACCAGTGATCCGGGACAGGGGGACAATGAGCAGTTCTTC; CDR3aa: CATSDPGQGDNEQFF
len: 14; abundance: NA; d_gene: TRBD1; j_gene: TRBJ2-7; v_gene: TRBV15; CDR3nt: TGTGCCACCAGCTGGGGGACAGGTGCCTACGAGCAGTACTTC; CDR3aa: CATSWGTGAYEQYF
len: 14; abundance: once; d_gene: NA; j_gene: TRBJ1-3; v_gene: TRBV30; CDR3nt: TGTGCCTGGACAATGGCCCGCTCTGGAAACACCATATATTTT; CDR3aa: CAWTMARSGNTIYF
len: 11; abundance: NA; d_gene: TRBD1; j_gene: TRBJ2-5; v_gene: TRBV29-1; CDR3nt: TGCAGCGTTGTCAGGGGGGAGACCCAGTACTTC; CDR3aa: CSVVRGETQYF
len: 14; abundance: NA; d_gene: TRBD1; j_gene: TRBJ2-1; v_gene: TRBV19; CDR3nt: TGTGCCAGTAGTATTAACAGGGGTCCCAATGAGCAGTTCTTC; CDR3aa: CASSINRGPNEQFF
len: 14; abundance: NA; d_gene: TRBD1; j_gene: TRBJ1-2; v_gene: TRBV27; CDR3nt: TGTGCCAGCAGGGACACAGGGGAAAGCTATGGCTACACCTTC; CDR3aa: CASRDTGESYGYTF
len: 16; abundance: many; d_gene: TRBD2; j_gene: TRBJ2-3; v_gene: TRBV7-9; CDR3nt: TGTGCCAGCAGCCCGGGACTAGCGGGGGAGGTAGATACGCAGTATTTT; CDR3aa: CASSPGLAGEVDTQYF
len: 18; abundance: NA; d_gene: NA; j_gene: TRBJ2-1; v_gene: TRBV11-3; CDR3nt: TGTGCCAGCAGCCAAAGTAGCGGTATAATTCTCTCCTACAATGAGCAGTTCTTC; CDR3aa: CASSQSSGIILSYNEQFF
len: 15; abundance: NA; d_gene: TRBD2; j_gene: TRBJ2-3; v_gene: TRBV6-2/TRBV6-3; CDR3nt: TGTGCCAGCAGTGAGGGACTAGCGACGGGGGATACGCAGTATTTT; CDR3aa: CASSEGLATGDTQYF
len: 14; abundance: NA; d_gene: NA; j_gene: TRBJ1-5; v_gene: TRBV3-1/TRBV3-2; CDR3nt: TGTGCCAGCAGCCAAGACGGTAGCAATCAGCCCCAGCATTTT; CDR3aa: CASSQDGSNQPQHF
len: 13; abundance: many; d_gene: NA; j_gene: TRBJ1-1; v_gene: TRBV6-5; CDR3nt: TGTGCCAGCAGACAGGGCCCCCACACTGAAGCTTTCTTT; CDR3aa: CASRQGPHTEAFF
len: 14; abundance: NA; d_gene: NA; j_gene: TRBJ2-4; v_gene: TRBV28; CDR3nt: TGTGCCAGCACTAGCGACCTAGCCAAAAACATTCAGTACTTC; CDR3aa: CASTSDLAKNIQYF
len: 18; abundance: NA; d_gene: TRBD1; j_gene: TRBJ2-5; v_gene: TRBV15; CDR3nt: TGTGCCACCAGCATGGGGGGAACCGGACAGGGAAGACAAGAGACCCAGTACTTC; CDR3aa: CATSMGGTGQGRQETQYF
len: 12; abundance: once; d_gene: NA; j_gene: TRBJ2-2; v_gene: TRBV30; CDR3nt: TGTGCCTGGAGTACGGTTCCCGGGGAGCTGTTTTTT; CDR3aa: CAWSTVPGELFF
len: 11; abundance: NA; d_gene: NA; j_gene: TRBJ2-7; v_gene: TRBV21-1; CDR3nt: TGTGCCAGCAGCAAGCGCTACGAGCAGTACTTC; CDR3aa: CASSKRYEQYF
len: 13; abundance: NA; d_gene: TRBD1; j_gene: TRBJ1-2; v_gene: TRBV19; CDR3nt: TGTGCCAGTAGCCCAGACAGGGGAGGAGGCTACACCTTC; CDR3aa: CASSPDRGGGYTF
len: 18; abundance: NA; d_gene: TRBD2; j_gene: TRBJ2-1; v_gene: TRBV6-1; CDR3nt: TGTGCCAGCAGTGAGGCACCTTTAGCGGGAGGCTCCTACAATGAGCAGTTCTTC; CDR3aa: CASSEAPLAGGSYNEQFF
len: 17; abundance: NA; d_gene: TRBD1; j_gene: TRBJ2-3; v_gene: TRBV5-1; CDR3nt: TGCGCCAGCAGCTCTATAACCGGGACAGGGGCCAGGGATACGCAGTATTTT; CDR3aa: CASSSITGTGARDTQYF
len: 16; abundance: NA; d_gene: TRBD2; j_gene: TRBJ2-1; v_gene: TRBV10-3; CDR3nt: TGTGCCATCAGTGAGTCTGCTAGCGGGGGTTACAATGAGCAGTTCTTC; CDR3aa: CAISESASGGYNEQFF
len: 15; abundance: NA; d_gene: NA; j_gene: TRBJ1-6; v_gene: TRBV11-2; CDR3nt: TGTGCCAGCAGATCTCTACAGGGCCGTGATTCACCCCTCCACTTT; CDR3aa: CASRSLQGRDSPLHF
len: 15; abundance: NA; d_gene: NA; j_gene: TRBJ2-1; v_gene: TRBV7-3; CDR3nt: TGTGCCAGCAGCCCCTCTACAGGGGGGGCCGATGAGCAGTTCTTC; CDR3aa: CASSPSTGGADEQFF
len: 13; abundance: few; d_gene: NA; j_gene: TRBJ1-5; v_gene: TRBV28; CDR3nt: TGTGCCAGCAGAGGAGGGAGCAATCAGCCCCAGCATTTT; CDR3aa: CASRGGSNQPQHF
len: 17; abundance: NA; d_gene: TRBD2; j_gene: TRBJ2-1; v_gene: TRBV19; CDR3nt: TGTGCCAGTGGTACTAGCGGGGGCAGAGGCTCCTACAATGAGCAGTTCTTC; CDR3aa: CASGTSGGRGSYNEQFF
len: 15; abundance: NA; d_gene: TRBD1; j_gene: TRBJ1-2; v_gene: TRBV10-3; CDR3nt: TGTGCCATCAGTGAGTCGACAGGGTCCAACTATGGCTACACCTTC; CDR3aa: CAISESTGSNYGYTF
len: 11; abundance: NA; d_gene: NA; j_gene: TRBJ2-5; v_gene: TRBV6-5; CDR3nt: TGTGCCAGCTTAGGCGGGGAGACCCAGTACTTC; CDR3aa: CASLGGETQYF
len: 15; abundance: NA; d_gene: TRBD1; j_gene: TRBJ2-1; v_gene: TRBV5-1; CDR3nt: TGCGCCAGCAGCGCGTCCGGGACAGCCTACAATGAGCAGTTCTTC; CDR3aa: CASSASGTAYNEQFF
len: 15; abundance: NA; d_gene: NA; j_gene: TRBJ2-1; v_gene: TRBV7-3; CDR3nt: TGTGCCAGCAGCTTAGTGAAGAGCTCCTACAATGAGCAGTTCTTC; CDR3aa: CASSLVKSSYNEQFF
len: 15; abundance: NA; d_gene: NA; j_gene: TRBJ2-1; v_gene: TRBV6-2/TRBV6-3; CDR3nt: TGTGCCAGCAGTTCGTGGTCGGCGGAGACGCGTGAGCAGTTCTTC; CDR3aa: CASSSWSAETREQFF
len: 17; abundance: NA; d_gene: TRBD2; j_gene: TRBJ2-5; v_gene: TRBV27; CDR3nt: TGTGCCAGCACTTGGTGGGCTAGCGGGAGGCTTGGGGAGACCCAGTACTTC; CDR3aa: CASTWWASGRLGETQYF
len: 13; abundance: NA; d_gene: NA; j_gene: TRBJ2-2; v_gene: TRBV2; CDR3nt: TGTGCCAGCAGTGAAGCGGAGACCGGGGAGCTGTTTTTT; CDR3aa: CASSEAETGELFF
len: 19; abundance: NA; d_gene: TRBD2; j_gene: TRBJ2-1; v_gene: TRBV19; CDR3nt: TGTGCCAGTAGTACAACTAGCGGGAGGGCCGTTCTATCCTACAATGAGCAGTTCTTC; CDR3aa: CASSTTSGRAVLSYNEQFF
len: 14; abundance: NA; d_gene: TRBD1; j_gene: TRBJ1-2; v_gene: TRBV30; CDR3nt: TGTGCCTGGACCGGGACAGGGGGGAACTATGGCTACACCTTC; CDR3aa: CAWTGTGGNYGYTF
len: 15; abundance: NA; d_gene: TRBD2; j_gene: TRBJ2-3; v_gene: TRBV2; CDR3nt: TGTGCCAGCAGAGGCGGGACTAGTCTCGCAGATACGCAGTATTTT; CDR3aa: CASRGGTSLADTQYF
len: 13; abundance: NA; d_gene: TRBD2; j_gene: TRBJ2-7; v_gene: TRBV2; CDR3nt: TGTGCCAGCAGGACTAGCGGGGCCCCGGAGCAGTACTTC; CDR3aa: CASRTSGAPEQYF
len: 14; abundance: NA; d_gene: NA; j_gene: TRBJ2-1; v_gene: TRBV5-1; CDR3nt: TGCGCCAGCAGCTTAGGAGGCCCCGGGGATGAGCAGTTCTTC; CDR3aa: CASSLGGPGDEQFF
len: 13; abundance: NA; d_gene: NA; j_gene: TRBJ2-5; v_gene: TRBV6-5; CDR3nt: TGTGCCAGCAGTTACTCGATCGCGGAGACCCAGTACTTC; CDR3aa: CASSYSIAETQYF
len: 17; abundance: NA; d_gene: NA; j_gene: TRBJ2-2; v_gene: TRBV5-4; CDR3nt: TGTGCCAGCAGTCGGCAAGGCTGGGGGCGGAACACCGGGGAGCTGTTTTTT; CDR3aa: CASSRQGWGRNTGELFF
len: 12; abundance: NA; d_gene: NA; j_gene: TRBJ2-7; v_gene: TRBV2; CDR3nt: TGTGCCAGCACAACAGCTACCTACGAGCAGTACTTC; CDR3aa: CASTTATYEQYF
len: 12; abundance: NA; d_gene: NA; j_gene: TRBJ2-7; v_gene: TRBV28; CDR3nt: TGTGCCAGCAGTTATGGCGGCTACGAGCAGTACTTC; CDR3aa: CASSYGGYEQYF
len: 16; abundance: NA; d_gene: NA; j_gene: TRBJ2-3; v_gene: TRBV28; CDR3nt: TGTGCCAGCGGTCTGCTAGGCTACCCTAGCACAGATACGCAGTATTTT; CDR3aa: CASGLLGYPSTDTQYF
len: 19; abundance: NA; d_gene: TRBD2; j_gene: TRBJ2-1; v_gene: TRBV11-2; CDR3nt: TGTGCCAGCAGCCAAACAGGGGAACTAGCGGGAGGGCCCCACAATGAGCAGTTCTTC; CDR3aa: CASSQTGELAGGPHNEQFF
len: 12; abundance: NA; d_gene: NA; j_gene: TRBJ1-1; v_gene: TRBV7-8; CDR3nt: TGTGCCAGCAGCCTCCTAGGGGCTGAAGCTTTCTTT; CDR3aa: CASSLLGAEAFF
len: 17; abundance: NA; d_gene: TRBD2; j_gene: TRBJ2-3; v_gene: TRBV3-1/TRBV3-2; CDR3nt: TGTGCCAGCAGCCAAGAAGGACGGGGGGGGTTCTCAGATACGCAGTATTTT; CDR3aa: CASSQEGRGGFSDTQYF
len: 14; abundance: NA; d_gene: NA; j_gene: TRBJ1-1; v_gene: TRBV5-1; CDR3nt: TGCGCCAGCAGCTTGCTTACAGAGAACACTGAAGCTTTCTTT; CDR3aa: CASSLLTENTEAFF
len: 13; abundance: NA; d_gene: NA; j_gene: TRBJ1-1; v_gene: TRBV7-9; CDR3nt: TGTGCCAGCAGCCCCCAGGGTGCCACTGAAGCTTTCTTT; CDR3aa: CASSPQGATEAFF
len: 14; abundance: NA; d_gene: NA; j_gene: TRBJ1-1; v_gene: TRBV19; CDR3nt: TGTGCCAGTAGTACAGGGATGAGGTATACTGAAGCTTTCTTT; CDR3aa: CASSTGMRYTEAFF
len: 15; abundance: NA; d_gene: NA; j_gene: TRBJ1-1; v_gene: TRBV4-2; CDR3nt: TGTGCCAGCAATGGTCAGAGCGTTATGAACACTGAAGCTTTCTTT; CDR3aa: CASNGQSVMNTEAFF
len: 14; abundance: NA; d_gene: NA; j_gene: TRBJ2-2; v_gene: TRBV4-3; CDR3nt: TGCGCCAGCAGCCAAGATAGGAGGCCCGGGGAGCTGTTTTTT; CDR3aa: CASSQDRRPGELFF